Sequencing of this T cell receptor beta chain was carried out in a study of long-term antiretroviral therapy in people with HIV. A word on this clone: Its antigen is currently unknown.

Each sample contained 1-10 million cryopreserved PBMC, thawed before DNA extraction. Study-wide results and limits: The clones with expansion before ART were dominant in the repertoire at all time points. Post-treatment diversity went higher with ART but stayed below transplant donor controls.

Survey level was the resolution at which the v3.0 immunoSEQ assay ran. Profiled with immunoSEQ multiplex PCR; TCRdb holds only in-frame clones, not every one. The sample lists around 21,000 clones, about nine tenths occurring once. V shed 8 bases and J 5 bases; nucleotides not matched to a gene: 11. Germline values: CDR1 MNHEY, CDR2 SVGAGI. The CDR3 sequence is 14 residues long. V is TRBV6-5 and J is TRBJ2-7, with TRBD2 matching 8 bases. Sequenced material: unsorted PBMCs, taken 0.2 years before starting antiretroviral therapy. The source is a man aged 18-30 years with HIV. The CDR3 here is CASGGTSGVHEQYF. CDR3 in DNA: TGTGCCAGCGGCGGGACTAGTGGGGTACACGAGCAGTACTTC.